This T cell receptor (beta chain) was recorded in a study of blood T cells in healthy people across ages. Whole-study findings and limits: Diversity was estimated from one million T cells, and these estimates were considered underestimates.

On this clonotype: Its antigen is unknown.

CDR3 length: 18 residues. CDR1 and CDR2 from the germline V gene are SGHTA and FQGNSA. Trimming removed 5 bases at V and 0 bases at J, with 17 bases between. Next came a second PCR, run for roughly 6 to 11 cycles, which used a sample-barcoded 5' primer along with a J-beta primer mix. TCRdb processed the 5' RACE reads anew with MiXCR; each CDR3 protein has one entry. The table includes hundreds of thousands of distinct CDR3 sequences, 24% detected once. This sample was shared with a second study, whose subject was T cells of mothers and their children. That source reports: The study sampled three healthy Caucasian mothers and their six children. Using about 1.5 ug per 15 ul, all extracted RNA underwent cDNA synthesis.

The gene calls are TRBV7-2 and TRBJ2-6; perhaps TRBD2 as D (5 bases). The sequenced sample consisted of blood. This TCR came from a boy aged 5-17 years in good health. Here the CDR3 reads CASSPPGTRASGANVLTF. The DNA of the CDR3 is TGTGCCAGCAGCCCCCCCGGCACTAGAGCCTCTGGGGCCAACGTCCTGACTTTC.